This passage covers 23 T cell receptor beta chains from one sample sequenced in a study of cytomegalovirus exposure and HLA in healthy donors. The repertoire was sequenced with immunoSEQ multiplex PCR; TCRdb's copy has only in-frame clones and lacks some. The repertoire holds around 120,000 clones, with approximately 90% as singletons. The sequenced material came from PBMCs. The receptors were gathered from a man younger than 35 in good health and CMV-seronegative.

The table lists this clone with a few counts. This chain uses TRBV4-1 with TRBJ2-7; D is possibly TRBD2 (6 bases). CDR3 size: 14 residues. The ends were cut back, 3 bases at V and 6 bases at J, with 15 bases in the middle. CDR1 is MGHRA, CDR2 YSYEKL, per germline. CDR3 bases: TGCGCCAGCAGCCACCTCGGGACTTCGGCCGAGCAGTACTTC. It is translated as CASSHLGTSAEQYF.

The V call is TRBV10-2, the J call TRBJ2-1; D may be TRBD1 (6 bases). The V gene's germline CDR1 is WSHSY and CDR2 SAAADI. V dropped 4 bases and J dropped 10 bases, with 11 bases sitting between them. There are 12 residues in the CDR3. As DNA, the CDR3 is TGCGCCAGCAGTGGGGGGCTACTGGAGCAGTTCTTC. It codes for CASSGGLLEQFF.

The J gene is TRBJ1-1, the V gene TRBV5-4; D remains ambiguous. Deletions cut 1 base from V and 7 bases from J, with 8 bases between. The germline gives CDR1 SGHNT, CDR2 YYREEE (reference sequence). The CDR3 consists of 12 residues. CDR3 DNA sequence: TGTGCCAGCAGCTTGCCCGGGTTTGAAGCTTTCTTT. It codes for CASSLPGFEAFF.

The V call is TRBV29-1, the J call TRBJ2-7; 7 nucleotides agree with TRBD1. J gave up 1 base and V 1 base, and 1 base lay outside the gene matches. This CDR3 is 13 amino acids long. The germline CDR1 and CDR2 sequences are SQVTM and ANQGSEA. The CDR3 DNA reads as TGCAGCGTTGAAGGGGACAGTTCCTACGAGCAGTACTTC. As protein: CSVEGDSSYEQYF.

The rearrangement uses TRBV11-3 and TRBJ2-7; TRBD2 matches 9 bases. CDR1 is SGHNT and CDR2 is YENEEA in the germline V gene. The CDR3 extends over 15 amino acids. After removal of 5 bases from V and 2 bases from J, the junction contained 7 bases not matched to a gene. CDR3 in DNA: TGTGCCAGCAGCCTTCGTAGCGGGGGAACCTACGAGCAGTACTTC. Its translation is CASSLRSGGTYEQYF.

V and J are TRBV7-6 and TRBJ2-5; maybe TRBD2 (6 bases). This CDR3 is built from 14 residues. Germline-derived CDR1 and CDR2 are SGHVS and FNYEAQ. V dropped 1 base and J dropped 5 bases, with 11 bases sitting between them. This chain's CDR3 is CASSLVVAEETQYF. CDR3 coding DNA: TGTGCCAGCAGCTTAGTCGTAGCGGAGGAGACCCAGTACTTC.

The chain carries TRBV18 and TRBJ2-5; D call uncertain. The CDR3 has 14 residues. Trimming cost V 0 bases and J 5 bases, with 10 bases left between them. Germline assignment: CDR1 KGHSH and CDR2 LQKENI. The CDR3 here is CASSPPRSRETQYF. The CDR3, as DNA: TGTGCCAGCTCACCACCGAGGAGCCGGGAGACCCAGTACTTC. The entire variable domain, with the rest obtained from reference TRBV18 and TRBJ2-5, is as follows: NAGVMQNPRHLVRRRGQEARLRCSPMKGHSHVYWYRQLPEEGLKFMVYLQKENIIDESGMPKERFSAEFPKEGPSILRIQQVVRGDSAAYFCASSPPRSRETQYFGPGTRLLVL.

The V and J genes are TRBV6-1 and TRBJ2-5; the match to TRBD2 covers 8 bases. The germline V gene encodes CDR1 MNHNS and CDR2 SASEGT. After removal of 4 bases from V and 5 bases from J, the junction contained 3 bases not matched to a gene. CDR3 length equals 13 residues. The CDR3 is CASSVLAGETQYF. As DNA, the CDR3 is TGTGCCAGCAGTGTTCTAGCGGGTGAGACCCAGTACTTC.

V is TRBV28 and J is TRBJ2-5; 8 nucleotides match TRBD1. Germline V gene sequence: CDR1 MDHEN, CDR2 SYDVKM. The CDR3 has 13 residues. The ends lost 6 bases at V and 5 bases at J; junction bases unmatched: 5. The CDR3 region has the DNA TGTGCCAGCAGGGGAACAGGGGGGGAGACCCAGTACTTC. Translated: CASRGTGGETQYF.

The chain has TRBV11-2 and TRBJ2-7; 7 positions match TRBD1. V was pared by 1 base and J by 1 base, with 16 bases of the junction left unmatched. Germline CDR1 and CDR2: SGHAT and FQNNGV. The CDR3 loop spans 19 amino acids. CDR3 bases: TGTGCCAGCAGCTTAGGAAGGGGGCAGGGCTTAAATCCATCCTACGAGCAGTACTTC. As protein: CASSLGRGQGLNPSYEQYF.

The chain joins TRBV18 to TRBJ2-7; 9 bases align to TRBD1. Trimming removed 3 bases from V and 2 bases from J; junction bases left unmatched: 8. In germline, CDR1 is KGHSH, CDR2 LQKENI. This CDR3 has 16 residues. For the CDR3, the DNA is TGTGCCAGCTCACCCACGTGGGACAGGGCGGCCTACGAGCAGTACTTC. It encodes CASSPTWDRAAYEQYF.

This sequence joins TRBV9 and TRBJ2-1, with 10 bases fitting TRBD1. V gave up 0 bases and J gave up 4 bases; unmatched junction bases: 1. The CDR3 is 15 residues long. Germline CDR1 SGDLS, CDR2 YYNGEE. CDR3 in amino acids: CASSVGQGAYNEQFF. The DNA of the CDR3 is TGTGCCAGCAGCGTAGGACAGGGGGCGTACAATGAGCAGTTCTTC. The full variable domain, completed using reference TRBV9 and TRBJ2-1, is DSGVTQTPKHLITATGQRVTLRCSPRSGDLSVYWYQQSLDQGLQFLIQYYNGEERAKGNILERFSAQQFPDLHSELNLSSLELGDSALYFCASSVGQGAYNEQFFGPGTRLTVL.

The J gene is TRBJ2-3, the V gene TRBV28; possibly TRBD1 for D (5 bases). The CDR3 covers 15 residues. Germline V lookup: CDR1 MDHEN, CDR2 SYDVKM. Trimming pared 2 bases from V and 5 bases from J, leaving 14 bases between. In DNA form, the CDR3 reads TGTGCCAGCAGTTTAGGTCCACAGGCCCAAGATACGCAGTATTTT. It codes for CASSLGPQAQDTQYF.

CDR3 loop: CASSAQLAVDTQYF. The CDR3 coding sequence is TGTGCCAGCAGCGCGCAACTAGCGGTAGATACGCAGTATTTT. V gene TRBV7-8 combines with J gene TRBJ2-3, with 8 positions matching TRBD2. The CDR3 contains 14 residues. Trimming removed 5 bases from V and 5 bases from J; junction bases left unmatched: 6. CDR1 is SGHVS and CDR2 is FQNEAQ in the germline V gene.

V is TRBV6-4 and J is TRBJ1-5; 8 bases are a match to TRBD1. Trimming cost V 4 bases and J 4 bases; bases outside gene matches: 15. Germline V CDR1 and CDR2: MRHNA, SNTAGT. The CDR3 is 18 amino acids. The CDR3 reads CASSAPQGQGTGNQPQHF. CDR3 bases: TGTGCCAGCAGTGCGCCCCAAGGACAGGGTACCGGGAATCAGCCCCAGCATTTT.

V gene TRBV14 combines with J gene TRBJ2-5; D possibly corresponds to TRBD1 (5 bases). Germline V gene lookup returns CDR1 SGHDN and CDR2 FVKESK. The length of the CDR3 is 16 residues. The V and J ends lost 1 base and 5 bases respectively, with 17 bases between them. The CDR3 loop is CASSQAPGADGETQYF. DNA for the CDR3: TGTGCCAGCAGCCAAGCCCCTGGGGCCGATGGGGAGACCCAGTACTTC.

V usage is TRBV7-2 and J usage is TRBJ2-7, with D possibly being TRBD1 (5 bases). CDR1 and CDR2 from the germline V gene are SGHTA and FQGNSA. This CDR3 has 13 amino acids. V was shortened by 5 bases and J by 0 bases, with 8 bases between the two germline ends. CDR3 DNA: TGTGCCAGCAGCCTACAGGCCTCCTACGAGCAGTACTTC. Amino acids: CASSLQASYEQYF.

This sequence joins TRBV28 and TRBJ1-2, with unresolved D. The CDR3 runs to 12 residues. Germline lookup yields CDR1 MDHEN and CDR2 SYDVKM. The V gene lost 8 bases and the J gene lost 1 base, with 8 bases spanning the gap. The DNA of the CDR3 is TGTGCCAGCTTCTCAGTTAACTATGGCTACACCTTC. It is translated as CASFSVNYGYTF.

The chain combines TRBV11-2 with TRBJ2-7, with a possible D match to TRBD2 (5 bases). V was trimmed by 1 base and J by 0 bases, leaving 13 bases between them. Germline CDR1 is SGHAT and CDR2 is FQNNGV. The CDR3 sequence is 16 residues long. The chain's CDR3 is CASSLGLDYNSYEQYF. In DNA, the CDR3 is TGTGCCAGCAGCTTAGGTCTTGACTATAACTCCTACGAGCAGTACTTC.

The chain combines TRBV21-1 with TRBJ2-7; the tabulated D call, TRBD2, remains unverified against the DNA. TRBV21-1 is deemed a pseudogene. This CDR3 region has 15 residues. DNA for the CDR3: TGTGCCAGCAGCAAAAGAGGGAGGGACGGTTACGAGCAGTACTTC. This encodes CASSKRGRDGYEQYF.

This chain connects TRBV7-2 to TRBJ2-1; the match to TRBD2 covers 8 bases. V shed 6 bases and J 2 bases; nucleotides not matched to a gene: 15. Germline values: CDR1 SGHTA, CDR2 FQGNSA. This CDR3 has 18 residues. DNA for the CDR3: TGTGCCAGCAGTCCTACGGGGGGGAACCCGTCACCCTACAATGAGCAGTTCTTC. It specifies CASSPTGGNPSPYNEQFF.

The chain uses TRBV7-9 and TRBJ2-3, with TRBD1 identical over 7 bases. J was trimmed by 0 bases and V by 10 bases; bases with no gene match: 10. Germline assignment: CDR1 SEHNR and CDR2 FQNEAQ (reference sequence). The CDR3 has 15 residues. CDR3 loop: CAILTGTVSTDTQYF. CDR3 bases: TGTGCCATCCTCACCGGGACAGTTAGCACAGATACGCAGTATTTT.

This clone was counted between two and nine times. CDR3 protein: CASRFGTGGNIQYF. CDR3 coding DNA: TGTGCAAGTCGCTTCGGCACAGGGGGCAACATTCAGTACTTC. J is TRBJ2-4 and V is TRBV12-2; TRBD1 is the table's D call, not checked against the DNA. TRBV12-2 is flagged as a pseudogene. This CDR3 contains 14 residues.